The T cell receptor beta chain under discussion was sequenced for a study of blood T cells in healthy people across ages. Study outcomes and limitations: Because sorting was not performed, PBMCs prevented conclusive naive versus antigen-experienced comparison. A roughly linear fall in TCR beta diversity per million T cells was seen with increasing age.

Regarding this clonotype: The antigen remains undetermined. One end of the junction does not line up with germline, which may come from a read error.

The authors ran a second PCR of about 7 to 12 cycles using a sample-barcoded 5' primer and a J-beta primer mix. A template-switch adaptor that had 12 random nucleotides put a tag on each cDNA molecule. TCRdb re-analysed the 5' RACE reads in MiXCR, keeping a single row per CDR3 protein. The data contain 1.5 million to 2 million distinct CDR3 sequences, 40% to 55% of them singletons. There are 13 residues in the CDR3. CDR1 is SGHTA and CDR2 is FQGNSA in the germline V gene. Sequencing was done on a sample of blood. This receptor was identified in a woman between 35 and 50 years old in good health. The chain uses TRBV7-2 and TRBJ1-1; D is unresolved. Here the CDR3 reads CAGRLSPNTEAFF. The CDR3 region has the DNA TGTGCCGGCAGACTATCACCGAACACTGAAGCTTTCTTT.